The 21 T cell receptor beta chains presented below share a single source sample, sequenced in a study of blood T cell repertoires in COVID-19. Sequencing used immunoSEQ multiplex PCR; TCRdb keeps in-frame clones, though not all of them. Here the sample spans 250,000 to 400,000 clones, 80% to 90% being singletons. Material for sequencing was peripheral blood. Receptors originate from a man between 45 and 60 years old with active or convalescent COVID-19.

The chain uses TRBV6-2 or TRBV6-3 and TRBJ2-1; D unclear. In germline, CDR1 is MNHEY, CDR2 SVGEGT. The CDR3 is 12 amino acids. Deletions cut 4 bases from V and 7 bases from J, with 8 bases between. In DNA, the CDR3 is TGTGCCAGCAGTTGGGCGACAAATGAGCAGTTCTTC. Its translation is CASSWATNEQFF.

The chain carries TRBV30 and TRBJ1-3; no reliable D call. Germline V gene sequence: CDR1 GTSNPN, CDR2 SVGIG (reference sequence). CDR3 length: 13 amino acids. Trimming took off 0 bases at V and 10 bases at J, with 13 bases between the two ends. The CDR3 nucleotides are TGTGCCTGGAGTGTTGAGAGACGAGGAACCATATATTTT. Residues: CAWSVERRGTIYF.

The rearrangement uses TRBV9 and TRBJ2-1; maybe TRBD2 (6 bases). The CDR3 length is 15 residues. V dropped 0 bases and J dropped 4 bases, with 11 bases sitting between them. Germline values: CDR1 SGDLS, CDR2 YYNGEE. Here the CDR3 DNA reads TGTGCCAGCAGCGTAGGACTAGTCCCATACAATGAGCAGTTCTTC. It is translated as CASSVGLVPYNEQFF.

The chain couples TRBV5-1 to TRBJ1-6; 7 nucleotides align to TRBD1. CDR3 size: 16 residues. The V gene's germline CDR1 is SGHRS and CDR2 YFSETQ. V lost 3 bases, J lost 6 bases, and 9 bases stayed unmatched. CDR3 nucleotide sequence: TGCGCCAGCAGCTCAGCACCGGGACAGTCTAATTCACCCCTCCACTTT. Translation: CASSSAPGQSNSPLHF.

This sequence joins TRBV5-1 and TRBJ2-3; D is possibly TRBD2 (5 bases). V gave up 0 bases and J gave up 3 bases, with 8 bases separating them. The CDR3 sequence is 14 residues long. Germline CDR1 SGHRS, CDR2 YFSETQ. DNA of the CDR3: TGCGCCAGCAGCTTGGGGCTAGCTACAGATACGCAGTATTTT. This translates into CASSLGLATDTQYF.

This rearrangement joins TRBV19 to TRBJ1-1; TRBD1 agrees at 9 bases. From germline, CDR1 is LNHDA and CDR2 SQIVND (reference sequence). This CDR3 is 16 amino acids long. V shed 1 base, J shed 3 bases, and the junction held 6 bases outside the gene matches. Here the CDR3 reads CASSIGPGTGYTEAFF. CDR3 nucleotide sequence: TGTGCCAGTAGTATAGGGCCCGGGACAGGGTACACTGAAGCTTTCTTT.

The genes are TRBV7-2 and TRBJ2-7; D is unresolved. Germline-derived CDR1 and CDR2 are SGHTA and FQGNSA. The CDR3 runs 14 residues. V lost 1 base to trimming and J lost 0 bases, with 7 bases between them. CDR3 in amino acids: CASSLDEFSYEQYF. CDR3 DNA: TGTGCCAGCAGCTTAGATGAGTTCTCCTACGAGCAGTACTTC.

The chain links TRBV24-1 to TRBJ2-5; 11 nucleotides match TRBD1. The germline gives CDR1 KGHDR, CDR2 SFDVKD. V trimming: 4 bases; J trimming: 5 bases; junction bases outside the gene matches: 5. The CDR3 loop spans 15 amino acids. CDR3 residues: CATSDPGTGGETQYF. The CDR3 DNA is TGTGCCACCAGTGACCCCGGGACAGGGGGGGAGACCCAGTACTTC.

The V gene is TRBV15, the J gene TRBJ1-2, with TRBD1 matching 8 bases. This CDR3 contains 15 residues. Germline V gene lookup returns CDR1 LNHNV and CDR2 YYDKDF (reference sequence). V trimming: 3 bases; J trimming: 8 bases; junction bases outside the gene matches: 11. The CDR3 DNA reads TGTGCCACCAGCAGCGGCTCTCGACAGGGGCAAGGCTACACCTTC. Its protein is CATSSGSRQGQGYTF.

The V call is TRBV27, the J call TRBJ2-7; no clear D gene. CDR1 is MNHEY and CDR2 is SMNVEV in the germline V gene (reference sequence). This CDR3 comprises 13 residues. V was cut by 2 bases and J by 3 bases, with 8 bases left in between. The CDR3 bases are TGTGCCAGCAGTTTAACGGTGAACTACGAGCAGTACTTC. This gives the protein CASSLTVNYEQYF.

This clone was found once. The chain is built from TRBV7-3 and TRBJ2-5; D might be TRBD1 (6 bases). V gave up 5 bases and J gave up 0 bases, with 16 bases separating them. The CDR3 extends over 16 amino acids. Germline V gives CDR1 SGHTA, CDR2 FQGTGA. The CDR3 spells CASSPNSRGNQETQYF. The CDR3 bases are TGTGCCAGCAGCCCGAACTCCAGGGGCAACCAAGAGACCCAGTACTTC.

The chain uses TRBV7-9 and TRBJ1-4, with TRBD1 matching over 9 bases. V dropped 1 base and J dropped 8; count of bases not matched to a gene: 8. Germline V gene lookup returns CDR1 SEHNR and CDR2 FQNEAQ (reference sequence). The CDR3 has 16 amino acids. Here the CDR3 reads CASSLGGQGLGEKLFF. The DNA for the CDR3 is TGTGCCAGCAGCTTAGGGGGACAGGGTCTTGGAGAAAAACTGTTTTTT.

The CDR3 bases are TGTGCCAGCAGCTTAGTGGGGGGAGGCACAGATACGCAGTATTTT. Protein: CASSLVGGGTDTQYF. V gene TRBV7-9 combines with J gene TRBJ2-3; tentative D call: TRBD2 (6 bases). Between the trimmed V and J ends, which lost 1 base and 1 base, there was a span of 9 bases. This CDR3 spans 15 amino acids. CDR1 and CDR2 (germline): SEHNR, FQNEAQ (reference sequence).

Turning to this clone: In the same sample, other DNA sequences code for this CDR3. The V call is TRBV18, the J call TRBJ2-7, with D possibly matching TRBD2 (7 bases). Germline values: CDR1 KGHSH, CDR2 LQKENI. The CDR3 covers 14 residues. Trimming stripped 3 bases from V and 2 bases from J, with 11 bases between. The CDR3 nucleotides are TGTGCCAGCTCACCGGGGCGGGGGCCCTACGAGCAGTACTTC. Translated, it gives CASSPGRGPYEQYF.

The chain is built from TRBV29-1 and TRBJ2-7, with D unclear. There are 12 residues in the CDR3. Germline CDR1 is SQVTM and CDR2 is ANQGSEA. Trimming took off 5 bases at V and 2 bases at J, with 10 bases between the two ends. In nucleotides, the CDR3 is TGCAGCGTTCGTAACAGACCCTACGAGCAGTACTTC. This codes for CSVRNRPYEQYF.

This clone was found a few times. This specimen includes other DNA sequences encoding the same CDR3. This chain links TRBV4-3 with TRBJ1-5, with D perhaps matching TRBD1 (5 bases). Germline values: CDR1 LGHNA, CDR2 YSLEER. V was shortened by 0 bases and J by 6 bases, with 6 bases between the two germline ends. The CDR3 sequence is 13 residues long. The CDR3 sequence: CASSQDRGQPQHF. CDR3 sequence (DNA): TGCGCCAGCAGCCAAGATAGGGGTCAGCCCCAGCATTTT.

This chain connects TRBV5-5 to TRBJ2-3; 7 bases align to TRBD1. The CDR3 contains 18 residues. Germline V lookup: CDR1 SGHKS, CDR2 YYEKEE (reference sequence). V gave up 3 bases and J gave up 0 bases; unmatched junction bases: 13. The CDR3: CASSSNLGDSFSTDTQYF. The CDR3 nucleotides are TGTGCCAGCAGCTCTAACCTAGGGGACAGTTTTAGCACAGATACGCAGTATTTT.

The chain recombines TRBV2 with TRBJ1-2; 7 bases map to TRBD1. Per the germline V gene, CDR1 is SNHLY and CDR2 is FYNNEI. This CDR3 has 11 amino acids. The V gene end was trimmed by 5 bases and the J gene end by 7 bases; junction bases not matched to a gene: 1. The CDR3 DNA reads TGTGCCAGCAGTAAGGGGGCTGGCTACACCTTC. This sequence encodes CASSKGAGYTF. The whole variable domain, filled in from reference TRBV2 and TRBJ1-2, reads EPEVTQTPSHQVTQMGQEVILRCVPISNHLYFYWYRQILGQKVEFLVSFYNNEISEKSEIFDDQFSVERPDGSNFTLKIRSTKLEDSAMYFCASSKGAGYTFGSGTRLTVV.

The chain employs TRBV30 and TRBJ2-1, with 8 bases matching TRBD2. CDR3 size: 15 residues. The germline CDR1 and CDR2 sequences are GTSNPN and SVGIG (reference sequence). Trimming took 0 bases from V and 6 from J; bases not matched to a gene: 7. The CDR3 sequence: CAWSVQGLVANEQFF. CDR3 nucleotides: TGTGCCTGGAGTGTACAGGGACTAGTTGCCAATGAGCAGTTCTTC. Drawing the rest from reference TRBV30 and TRBJ2-1, the complete variable domain is SQTIHQWPATLVQPVGSPLSLECTVEGTSNPNLYWYRQAAGRGLQLLFYSVGIGQISSEVPQNLSASRPQDRQFILSSKKLLLSDSGFYLCAWSVQGLVANEQFFGPGTRLTVL.

The chain recombines TRBV24-1 with TRBJ2-5; 7 nucleotides match TRBD1. V dropped 2 bases and J dropped 8; count of bases not matched to a gene: 10. The germline CDR1 and CDR2 sequences are KGHDR and SFDVKD. The CDR3 length is 15 residues. The CDR3 spells CATSDSTGDPSTQYF. In DNA, the CDR3 is TGTGCCACCAGTGATTCCACAGGGGACCCTAGCACCCAGTACTTC.

CDR3 in amino acids: CASIGRREERQEKLFF. DNA for the CDR3: TGTGCCAGCATTGGGCGGAGGGAAGAGCGACAAGAAAAACTGTTTTTT. The V gene is TRBV27, the J gene TRBJ1-4; D is unresolved. From germline, CDR1 is MNHEY and CDR2 SMNVEV (reference sequence). CDR3 length: 16 residues. Trimming took 7 bases from V and 8 from J, leaving 23 bases between them.